This entry describes one T cell receptor beta chain. Its target is unknown. In germline, CDR1 is SGHKS, CDR2 YYEKEE (reference sequence). The V end was cut by 4 bases, the J end by 1 base, with 8 bases between. The CDR3 sequence is 13 residues long. The data belong to a study of cytomegalovirus exposure and HLA in healthy donors. Broader study findings: Specific recognition of CMV antigens was confirmed in vitro for a few chains (all CMV-associated).

The PCR had 60 Vbeta and 13 Jbeta primers. The table came from immunoSEQ multiplex PCR; TCRdb's copy has only in-frame clones and leaves some out. The profile shows 180,000 or so clones, 82% of them singletons. The sequenced material came from PBMCs. This TCR derives from a boy between 2 and 10 years old in good health and CMV-seronegative. This chain connects TRBV5-5 to TRBJ1-1, with a tentative D call TRBD1 (5 bases). CDR3 sequence (DNA): TGTGCCAGCAGCCTCACAGGGAACACTGAAGCTTTCTTT. Translating it yields CASSLTGNTEAFF.